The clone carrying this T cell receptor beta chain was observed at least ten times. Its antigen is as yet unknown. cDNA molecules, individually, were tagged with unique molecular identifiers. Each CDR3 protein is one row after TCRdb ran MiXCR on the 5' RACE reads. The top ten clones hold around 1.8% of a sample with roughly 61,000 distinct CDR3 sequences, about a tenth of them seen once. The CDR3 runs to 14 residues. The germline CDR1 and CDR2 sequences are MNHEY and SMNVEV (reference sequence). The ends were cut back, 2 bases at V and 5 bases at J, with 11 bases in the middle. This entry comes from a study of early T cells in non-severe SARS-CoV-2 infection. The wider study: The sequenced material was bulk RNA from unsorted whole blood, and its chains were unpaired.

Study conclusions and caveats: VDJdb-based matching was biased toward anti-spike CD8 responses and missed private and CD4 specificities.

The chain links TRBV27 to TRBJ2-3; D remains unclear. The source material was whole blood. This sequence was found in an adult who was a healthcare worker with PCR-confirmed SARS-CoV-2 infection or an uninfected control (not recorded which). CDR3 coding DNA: TGTGCCAGCAGTTTAGAACTGACGGGAGATACGCAGTATTTT. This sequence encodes CASSLELTGDTQYF.